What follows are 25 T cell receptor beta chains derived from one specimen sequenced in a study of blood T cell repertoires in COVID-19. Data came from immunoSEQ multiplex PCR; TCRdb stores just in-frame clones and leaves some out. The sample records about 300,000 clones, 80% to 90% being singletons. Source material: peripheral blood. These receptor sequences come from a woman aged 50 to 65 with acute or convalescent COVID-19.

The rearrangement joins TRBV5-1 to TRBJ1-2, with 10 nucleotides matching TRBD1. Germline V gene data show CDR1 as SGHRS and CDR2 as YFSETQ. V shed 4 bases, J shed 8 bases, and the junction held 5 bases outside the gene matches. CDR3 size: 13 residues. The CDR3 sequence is CASSRGQGEGYTF. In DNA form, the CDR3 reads TGCGCCAGCAGCCGAGGACAGGGGGAAGGCTACACCTTC.

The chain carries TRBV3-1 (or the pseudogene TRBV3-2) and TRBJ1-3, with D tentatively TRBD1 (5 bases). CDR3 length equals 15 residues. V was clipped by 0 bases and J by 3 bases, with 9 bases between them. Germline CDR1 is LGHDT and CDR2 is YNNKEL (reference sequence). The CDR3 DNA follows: TGTGCCAGCAGCCAAGATGTAAGGGGTGGAAACACCATATATTTT. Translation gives CASSQDVRGGNTIYF.

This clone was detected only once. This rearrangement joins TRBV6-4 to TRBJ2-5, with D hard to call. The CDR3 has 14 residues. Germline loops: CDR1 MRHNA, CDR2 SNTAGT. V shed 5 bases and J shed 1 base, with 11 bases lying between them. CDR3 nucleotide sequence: TGTGCCAGCAGTTACTTCTCGTTCCAAGAGACCCAGTACTTC. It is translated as CASSYFSFQETQYF.

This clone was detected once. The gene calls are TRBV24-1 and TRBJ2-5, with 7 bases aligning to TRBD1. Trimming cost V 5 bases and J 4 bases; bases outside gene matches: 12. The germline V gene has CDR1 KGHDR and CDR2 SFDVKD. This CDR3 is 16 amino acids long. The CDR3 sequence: CATSAQQGSSIETQYF. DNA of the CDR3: TGTGCCACCAGTGCCCAACAGGGGAGCTCCATAGAGACCCAGTACTTC.

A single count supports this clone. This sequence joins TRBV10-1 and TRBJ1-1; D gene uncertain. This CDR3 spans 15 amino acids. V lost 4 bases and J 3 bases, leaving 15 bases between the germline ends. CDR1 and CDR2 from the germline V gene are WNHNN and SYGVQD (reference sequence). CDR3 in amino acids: CASSVPTGGYTEAFF. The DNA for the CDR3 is TGCGCCAGCAGTGTGCCCACTGGAGGGTACACTGAAGCTTTCTTT.

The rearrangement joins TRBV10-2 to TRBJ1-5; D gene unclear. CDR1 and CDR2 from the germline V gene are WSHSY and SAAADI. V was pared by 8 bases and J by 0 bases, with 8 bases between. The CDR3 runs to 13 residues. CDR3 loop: CASLGYSNQPQHF. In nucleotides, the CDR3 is TGCGCCAGCCTGGGCTATAGCAATCAGCCCCAGCATTTT.

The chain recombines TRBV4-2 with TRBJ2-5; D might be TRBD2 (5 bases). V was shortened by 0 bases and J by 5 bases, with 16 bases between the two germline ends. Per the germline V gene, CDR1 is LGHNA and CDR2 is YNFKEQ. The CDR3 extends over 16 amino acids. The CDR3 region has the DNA TGTGCCAGCAGCCAAGAACCCCCTAGCCTGGGGGAGACCCAGTACTTC. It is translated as CASSQEPPSLGETQYF.

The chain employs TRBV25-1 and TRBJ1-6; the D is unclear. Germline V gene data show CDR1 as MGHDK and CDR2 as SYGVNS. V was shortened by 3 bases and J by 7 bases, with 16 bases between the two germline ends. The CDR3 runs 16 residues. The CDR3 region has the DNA TGTGCCAGCAGTGACTTCTCGGGAGCCGGGAATTCACCCCTCCACTTT. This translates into CASSDFSGAGNSPLHF.

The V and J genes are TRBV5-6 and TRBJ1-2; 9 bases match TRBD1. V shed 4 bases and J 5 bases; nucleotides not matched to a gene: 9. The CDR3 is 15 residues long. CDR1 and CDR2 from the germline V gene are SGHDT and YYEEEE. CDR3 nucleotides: TGTGCCAGCAGCCCCGGGGACAGGGACCTTTATGGCTACACCTTC. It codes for CASSPGDRDLYGYTF.

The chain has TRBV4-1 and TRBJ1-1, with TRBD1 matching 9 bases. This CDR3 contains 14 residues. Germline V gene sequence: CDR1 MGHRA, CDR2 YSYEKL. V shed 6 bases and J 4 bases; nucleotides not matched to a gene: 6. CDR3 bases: TGCGCCAGCAGTCGCACGACAGGGGGCACTGAAGCTTTCTTT. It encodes CASSRTTGGTEAFF.

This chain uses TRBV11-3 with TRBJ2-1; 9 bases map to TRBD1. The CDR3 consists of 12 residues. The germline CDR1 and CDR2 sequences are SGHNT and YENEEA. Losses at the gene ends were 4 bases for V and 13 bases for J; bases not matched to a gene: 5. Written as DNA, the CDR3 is TGTGCCAGCAGCTCCAGGGACAGGGAACAGTTCTTC. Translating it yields CASSSRDREQFF.

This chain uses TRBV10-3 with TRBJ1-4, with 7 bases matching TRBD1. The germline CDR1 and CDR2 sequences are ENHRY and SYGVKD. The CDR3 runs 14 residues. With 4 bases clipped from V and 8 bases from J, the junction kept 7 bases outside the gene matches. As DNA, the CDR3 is TGTGCCATCAGTGTCGGGCAGGGGGACGAAAAACTGTTTTTT. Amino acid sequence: CAISVGQGDEKLFF.

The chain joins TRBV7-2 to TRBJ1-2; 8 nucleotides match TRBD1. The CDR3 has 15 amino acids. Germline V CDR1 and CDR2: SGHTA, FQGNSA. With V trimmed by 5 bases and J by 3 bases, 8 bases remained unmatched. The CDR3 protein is CASSARTGPYYGYTF. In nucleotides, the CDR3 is TGTGCCAGCAGCGCCCGGACAGGGCCATACTATGGCTACACCTTC.

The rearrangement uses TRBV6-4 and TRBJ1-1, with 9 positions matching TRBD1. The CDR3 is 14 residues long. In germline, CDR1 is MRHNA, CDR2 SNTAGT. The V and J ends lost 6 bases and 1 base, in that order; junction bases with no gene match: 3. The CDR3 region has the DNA TGTGCCAGCAGACAGGGGGCCCGGAACACTGAAGCTTTCTTT. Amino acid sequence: CASRQGARNTEAFF.

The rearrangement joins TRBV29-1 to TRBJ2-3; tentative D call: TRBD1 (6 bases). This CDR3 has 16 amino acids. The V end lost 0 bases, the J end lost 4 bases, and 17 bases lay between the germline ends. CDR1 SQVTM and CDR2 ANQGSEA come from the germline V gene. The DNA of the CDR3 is TGCAGCGTTGAAGATTATAGGCAGGGGCTCCCAGATACGCAGTATTTT. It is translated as CSVEDYRQGLPDTQYF.

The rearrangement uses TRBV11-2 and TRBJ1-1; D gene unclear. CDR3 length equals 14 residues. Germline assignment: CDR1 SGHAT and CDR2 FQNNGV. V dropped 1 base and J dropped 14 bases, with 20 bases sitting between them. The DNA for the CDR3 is TGTGCCAGCAGCTTAGTGTCCGGGAATCTGATCGGGTTCTTT. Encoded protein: CASSLVSGNLIGFF.

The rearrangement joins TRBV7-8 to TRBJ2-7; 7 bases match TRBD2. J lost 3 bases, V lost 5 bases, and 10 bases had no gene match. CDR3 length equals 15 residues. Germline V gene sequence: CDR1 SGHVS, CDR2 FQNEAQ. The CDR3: CASSPNGGIDYEQYV. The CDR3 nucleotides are TGTGCCAGCAGCCCGAACGGGGGGATCGACTACGAGCAGTACGTC.

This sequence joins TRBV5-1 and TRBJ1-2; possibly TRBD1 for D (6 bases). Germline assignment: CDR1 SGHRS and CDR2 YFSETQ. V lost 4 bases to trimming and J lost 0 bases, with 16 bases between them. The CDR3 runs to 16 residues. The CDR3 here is CASSSLTGAANYGYTF. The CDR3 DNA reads TGCGCCAGCAGCAGCCTGACAGGAGCGGCTAACTATGGCTACACCTTC.

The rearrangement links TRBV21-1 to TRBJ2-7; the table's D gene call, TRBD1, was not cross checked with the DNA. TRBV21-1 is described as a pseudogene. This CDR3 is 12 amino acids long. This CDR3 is CPSRRQAHEQYV. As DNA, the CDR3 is TGTCCTTCGCGCCGCCAGGCCCACGAGCAGTACGTC.

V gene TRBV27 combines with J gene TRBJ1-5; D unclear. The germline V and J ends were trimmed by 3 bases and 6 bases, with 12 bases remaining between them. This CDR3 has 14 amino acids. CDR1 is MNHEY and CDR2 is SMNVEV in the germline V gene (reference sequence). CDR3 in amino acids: CASSLGVAGQPQHF. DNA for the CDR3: TGTGCCAGCAGTTTGGGAGTTGCGGGTCAGCCCCAGCATTTT.

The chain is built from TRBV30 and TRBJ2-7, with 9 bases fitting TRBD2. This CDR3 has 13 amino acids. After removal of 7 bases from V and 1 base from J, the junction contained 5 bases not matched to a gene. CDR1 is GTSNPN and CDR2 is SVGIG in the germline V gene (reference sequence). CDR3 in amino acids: CAYSGRGSYEQYF. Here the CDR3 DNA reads TGTGCCTATAGCGGGAGAGGGTCCTACGAGCAGTACTTC. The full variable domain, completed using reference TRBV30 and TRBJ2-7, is SQTIHQWPATLVQPVGSPLSLECTVEGTSNPNLYWYRQAAGRGLQLLFYSVGIGQISSEVPQNLSASRPQDRQFILSSKKLLLSDSGFYLCAYSGRGSYEQYFGPGTRLTVT.

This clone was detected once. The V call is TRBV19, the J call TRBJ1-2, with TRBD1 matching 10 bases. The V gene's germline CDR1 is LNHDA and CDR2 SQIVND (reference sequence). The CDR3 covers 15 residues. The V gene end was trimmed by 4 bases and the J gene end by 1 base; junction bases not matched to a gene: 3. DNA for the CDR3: TGTGCCAGTAGTAGCTGGACAGGGGGTAACTATGGCTACACCTTC. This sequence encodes CASSSWTGGNYGYTF. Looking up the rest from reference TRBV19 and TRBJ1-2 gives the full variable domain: DGGITQSPKYLFRKEGQNVTLSCEQNLNHDAMYWYRQDPGQGLRLIYYSQIVNDFQKGDIAEGYSVSREKKESFPLTVTSAQKNPTAFYLCASSSWTGGNYGYTFGSGTRLTVV.

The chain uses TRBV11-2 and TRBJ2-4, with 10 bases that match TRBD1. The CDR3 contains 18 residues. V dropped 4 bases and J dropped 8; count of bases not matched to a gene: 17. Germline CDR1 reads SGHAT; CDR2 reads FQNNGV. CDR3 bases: TGTGCCAGCAGCTCTAGATTCAGCCTCCGGGACAGGGGATACATTCAGTACTTC. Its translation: CASSSRFSLRDRGYIQYF.

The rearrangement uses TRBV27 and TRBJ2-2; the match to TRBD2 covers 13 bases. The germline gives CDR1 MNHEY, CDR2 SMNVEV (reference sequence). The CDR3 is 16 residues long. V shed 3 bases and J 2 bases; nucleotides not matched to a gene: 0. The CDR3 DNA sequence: TGTGCCAGCAGTTTGGGACTAGCGGGAAACACCGGGGAGCTGTTTTTT. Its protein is CASSLGLAGNTGELFF.

In DNA, the CDR3 is TGCGCCAGCAGCTTAGGACAGGCTCCAGATACGCAGTATTTT. Translating it yields CASSLGQAPDTQYF. The chain is built from TRBV5-1 and TRBJ2-3; 7 bases agree with TRBD1. Germline CDR1 reads SGHRS; CDR2 reads YFSETQ. The CDR3 totals 14 residues. Trimming removed 2 bases from V and 4 bases from J; junction bases left unmatched: 4.